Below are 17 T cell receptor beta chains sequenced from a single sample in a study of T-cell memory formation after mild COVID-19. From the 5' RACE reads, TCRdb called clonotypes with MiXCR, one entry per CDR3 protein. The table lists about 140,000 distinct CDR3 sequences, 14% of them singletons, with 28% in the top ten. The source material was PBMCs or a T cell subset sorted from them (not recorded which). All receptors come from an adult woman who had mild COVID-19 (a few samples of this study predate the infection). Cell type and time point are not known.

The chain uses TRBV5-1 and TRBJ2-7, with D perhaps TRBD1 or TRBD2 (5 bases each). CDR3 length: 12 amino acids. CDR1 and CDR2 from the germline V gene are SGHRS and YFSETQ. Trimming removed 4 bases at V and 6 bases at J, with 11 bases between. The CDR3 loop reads CASSLGPLEQYF. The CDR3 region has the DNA TGCGCCAGCAGCCTGGGACCCCTCGAGCAGTACTTC.

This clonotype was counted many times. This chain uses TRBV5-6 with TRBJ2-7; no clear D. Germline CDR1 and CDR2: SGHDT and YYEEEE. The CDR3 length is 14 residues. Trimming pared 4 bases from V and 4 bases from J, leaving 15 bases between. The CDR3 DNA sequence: TGTGCCAGCAGCCCCACCAACTCTGTTTACGAGCAGTACTTC. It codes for CASSPTNSVYEQYF.

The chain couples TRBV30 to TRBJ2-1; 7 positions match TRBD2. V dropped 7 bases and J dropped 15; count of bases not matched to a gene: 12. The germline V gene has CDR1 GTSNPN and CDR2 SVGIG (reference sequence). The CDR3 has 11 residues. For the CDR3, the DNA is TGTGCCTCCACGGGGGGAGGCTATCTGTTCTTC. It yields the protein CASTGGGYLFF.

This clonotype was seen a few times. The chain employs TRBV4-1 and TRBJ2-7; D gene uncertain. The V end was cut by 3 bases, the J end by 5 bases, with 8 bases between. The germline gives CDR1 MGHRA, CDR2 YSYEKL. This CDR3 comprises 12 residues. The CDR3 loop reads CASSHVGDEQYF. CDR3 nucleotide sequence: TGCGCCAGCAGCCACGTGGGTGACGAGCAGTACTTC.

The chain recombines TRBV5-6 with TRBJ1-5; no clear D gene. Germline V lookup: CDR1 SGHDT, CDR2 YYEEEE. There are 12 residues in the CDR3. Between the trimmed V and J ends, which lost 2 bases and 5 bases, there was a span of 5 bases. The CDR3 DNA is TGTGCCAGCAGCTTATTGGATCAGCCCCAGCATTTT. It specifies CASSLLDQPQHF.

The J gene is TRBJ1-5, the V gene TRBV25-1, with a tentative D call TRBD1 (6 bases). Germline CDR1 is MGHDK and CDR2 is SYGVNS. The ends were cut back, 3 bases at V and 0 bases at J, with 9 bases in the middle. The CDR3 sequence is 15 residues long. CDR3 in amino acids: CASSEGHLSNQPQHF. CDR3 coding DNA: TGTGCCAGCAGTGAGGGACACCTTAGCAATCAGCCCCAGCATTTT. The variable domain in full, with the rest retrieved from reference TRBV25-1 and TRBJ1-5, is EADIYQTPRYLVIGTGKKITLECSQTMGHDKMYWYQQDPGMELHLIHYSYGVNSTEKGDLSSESTVSRIRTEHFPLTLESARPSHTSQYLCASSEGHLSNQPQHFGDGTRLSIL.

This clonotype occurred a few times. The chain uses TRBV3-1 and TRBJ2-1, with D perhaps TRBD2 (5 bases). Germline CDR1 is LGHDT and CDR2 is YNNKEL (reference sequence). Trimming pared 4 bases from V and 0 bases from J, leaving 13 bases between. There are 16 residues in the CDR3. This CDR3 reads CASSPPTGSSYNEQFF. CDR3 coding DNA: TGTGCCAGCAGCCCACCGACTGGGAGCTCCTACAATGAGCAGTTCTTC.

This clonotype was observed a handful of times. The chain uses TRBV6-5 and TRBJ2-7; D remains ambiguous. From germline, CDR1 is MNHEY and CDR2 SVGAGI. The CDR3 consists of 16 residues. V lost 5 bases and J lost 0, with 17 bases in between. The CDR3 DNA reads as TGTGCCAGCAGTCCGTCAACCGGGCCTCTCTCCTACGAGCAGTACTTC. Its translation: CASSPSTGPLSYEQYF.

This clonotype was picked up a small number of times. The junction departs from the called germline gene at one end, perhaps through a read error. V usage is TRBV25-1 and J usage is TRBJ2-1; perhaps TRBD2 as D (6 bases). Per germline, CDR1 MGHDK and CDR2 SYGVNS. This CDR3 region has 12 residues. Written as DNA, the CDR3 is TGTGCCAGCAGTGATCCCACGGGAGTTCCCCTCTTC. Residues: CASSDPTGVPLF.

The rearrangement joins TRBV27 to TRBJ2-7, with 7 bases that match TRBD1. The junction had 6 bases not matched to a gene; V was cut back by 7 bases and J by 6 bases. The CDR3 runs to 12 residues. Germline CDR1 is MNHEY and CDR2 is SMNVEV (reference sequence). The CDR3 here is CASTTTGSEQYF. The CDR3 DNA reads TGTGCCAGCACCACGACAGGGTCCGAGCAGTACTTC.

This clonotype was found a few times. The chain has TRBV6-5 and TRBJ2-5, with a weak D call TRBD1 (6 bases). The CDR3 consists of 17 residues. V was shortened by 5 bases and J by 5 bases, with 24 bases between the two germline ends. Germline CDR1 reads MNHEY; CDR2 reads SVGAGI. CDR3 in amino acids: CASSDPPTGFRRETQYF. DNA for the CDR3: TGTGCCAGCAGTGACCCGCCTACAGGGTTTAGGCGCGAGACCCAGTACTTC.

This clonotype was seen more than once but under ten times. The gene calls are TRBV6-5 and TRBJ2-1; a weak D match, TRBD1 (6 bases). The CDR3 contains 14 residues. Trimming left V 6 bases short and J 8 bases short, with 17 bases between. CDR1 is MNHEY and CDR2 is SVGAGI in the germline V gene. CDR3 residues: CASSSRDTNHEQFF. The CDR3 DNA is TGTGCCAGCAGCAGCCGGGACACCAATCATGAGCAGTTCTTC.

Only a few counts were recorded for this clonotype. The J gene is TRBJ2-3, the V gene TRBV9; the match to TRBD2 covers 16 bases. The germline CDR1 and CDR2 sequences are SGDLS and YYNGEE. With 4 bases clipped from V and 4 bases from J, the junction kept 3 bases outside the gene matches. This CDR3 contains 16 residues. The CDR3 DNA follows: TGTGCCAGCAGCCCGGGGACTAGCGGGGGGGCAGATACGCAGTATTTT. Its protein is CASSPGTSGGADTQYF.

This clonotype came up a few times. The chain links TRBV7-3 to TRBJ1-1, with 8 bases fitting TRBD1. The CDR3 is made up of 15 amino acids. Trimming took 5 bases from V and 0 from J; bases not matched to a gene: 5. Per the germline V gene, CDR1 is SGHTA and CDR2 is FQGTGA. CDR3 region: CASSPRTGLNTEAFF. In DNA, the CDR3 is TGTGCCAGCAGCCCCCGGACAGGGTTGAACACTGAAGCTTTCTTT.

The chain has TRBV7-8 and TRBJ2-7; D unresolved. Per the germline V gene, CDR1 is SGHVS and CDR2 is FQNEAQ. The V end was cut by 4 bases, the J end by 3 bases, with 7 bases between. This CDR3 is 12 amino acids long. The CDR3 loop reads CASSSIHYEQYF. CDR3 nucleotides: TGTGCCAGCAGCTCCATCCACTACGAGCAGTACTTC.

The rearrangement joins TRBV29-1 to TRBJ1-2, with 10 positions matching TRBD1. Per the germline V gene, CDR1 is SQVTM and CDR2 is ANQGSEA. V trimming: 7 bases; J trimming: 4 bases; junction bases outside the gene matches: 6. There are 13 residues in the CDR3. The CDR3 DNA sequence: TGCAGCGCGCTTGGGACAGGGGCCTATGGCTACACCTTC. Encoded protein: CSALGTGAYGYTF.

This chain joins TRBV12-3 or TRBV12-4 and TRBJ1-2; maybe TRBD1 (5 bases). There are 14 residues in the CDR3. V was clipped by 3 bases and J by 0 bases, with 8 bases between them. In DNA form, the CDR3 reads TGTGCCAGCAGTTTGGACATATCTAACTATGGCTACACCTTC. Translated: CASSLDISNYGYTF.